This is a list of T cell receptor beta chains from one sample in a study of cytomegalovirus exposure and HLA in healthy donors. Some clones are missing from TCRdb's copy, which holds only in-frame ones; the method was immunoSEQ multiplex PCR. This table holds about 91,000 clones, more than 75% found once. Sequenced material: PBMCs. These receptors were taken from a man under 40 in good health and CMV-seropositive. CDR3s include the opening cysteine and the closing phenylalanine or tryptophan.

v_call: TRBV5-1; cdr3_aa: CASSLGGTGVSDTQYF
v_call: TRBV18; cdr3_aa: CASSPGTSGSEQYF
v_call: TRBV7-9; cdr3_aa: CASSPYSVAEHTGELFF
v_call: TRBV7-2; cdr3_aa: CASSFFGQETQYF
v_call: TRBV5-1; cdr3_aa: CASSFGLGYTEAFF
v_call: TRBV28; cdr3_aa: CASRQAYGYTF
v_call: TRBV11-2; cdr3_aa: CASSSRDRGSYNEQFF
v_call: TRBV29-1; cdr3_aa: CSVVGGAGAINEQFF
v_call: TRBV25-1; cdr3_aa: CASSESRGSEETQYF
v_call: TRBV2; cdr3_aa: CASKEQASGYGYTF
v_call: TRBV27; cdr3_aa: CASSQAGGWGEQYF
v_call: TRBV19; cdr3_aa: CASSYRDRGNQPQHF
v_call: TRBV27; cdr3_aa: CASSNQGQTYEQYF
v_call: TRBV11-2; cdr3_aa: CASSSTGEAINF
v_call: TRBV5-6; cdr3_aa: CASSLSISGSFYEQYF
v_call: TRBV5-1; cdr3_aa: CASSLTSGSWEQFF
v_call: TRBV4-1; cdr3_aa: CASSQDYGGSGNTIYF
v_call: TRBV27; cdr3_aa: CASSSPSYTGELFF
v_call: TRBV29-1; cdr3_aa: CSVSQTSSYEQYF
v_call: TRBV5-1; cdr3_aa: CASSLDRGKNTEAFF
v_call: TRBV29-1; cdr3_aa: CSVVRGAAGDIQYF
v_call: TRBV19; cdr3_aa: CASSMSRDRAEQYF
v_call: TRBV27; cdr3_aa: CASSLDSGQRFLEQYF
v_call: TRBV27; cdr3_aa: CASSLRSKGAEAFF
v_call: TRBV6-1; cdr3_aa: CASSEMTAQETQYF
v_call: TRBV7-2; cdr3_aa: CASSLGGGGNYGYTF
v_call: TRBV4-2; cdr3_aa: CASSSQGGQPQHF
v_call: TRBV6-1; cdr3_aa: CASSERWTGLTDTQYF
v_call: TRBV29-1; cdr3_aa: CSVETGTSFPSEQFF
v_call: TRBV19; cdr3_aa: CASSAPGTRSNEQYF
v_call: TRBV25-1; cdr3_aa: CASSDSADWLHQETQYF
v_call: TRBV14; cdr3_aa: CASSQDDAGTDTQYF
v_call: TRBV4-1; cdr3_aa: CASSQDHGGLAVQETQYF
v_call: TRBV7-9; cdr3_aa: CASSRGARDTEAFF
v_call: TRBV5-1; cdr3_aa: CASSLGGTSGTDTQYF
v_call: TRBV27; cdr3_aa: CASSFGAGGHRETQYF
v_call: TRBV5-1; cdr3_aa: CASSLASTFSGNTIYF
v_call: TRBV7-8; cdr3_aa: CASSPIGHGGYEQYF
v_call: TRBV29-1; cdr3_aa: CSARRDLGTEAFF
v_call: TRBV10-1; cdr3_aa: CASSDPQLGWEQFF
v_call: TRBV28; cdr3_aa: CASRTSGANTDTQYF
v_call: TRBV18; cdr3_aa: CASSPPLRSYNEQFF
v_call: TRBV5-5; cdr3_aa: CASSWGALASYEQYF
v_call: TRBV4-2; cdr3_aa: CASSQDLTSGGPYQETQYF
v_call: TRBV10-1; cdr3_aa: CASSRGRGNEQFF
v_call: TRBV5-1; cdr3_aa: CASSGGLARSYEQYF
v_call: TRBV5-1; cdr3_aa: CASSLSGNVGNIQYF
v_call: TRBV19; cdr3_aa: CASSIDRGYGYTF
v_call: TRBV5-1; cdr3_aa: CASSPNGQGNSPLHF
v_call: TRBV15; cdr3_aa: CATSRDRAGNTIYF
v_call: TRBV4-2; cdr3_aa: CASSVGQEAGELFF
v_call: TRBV10-1; cdr3_aa: CASSLQGGRDEQYF
v_call: TRBV28; cdr3_aa: CASRSPGRGLYEQYF
v_call: TRBV19; cdr3_aa: CASTWGRGPGETQYF
v_call: TRBV2; cdr3_aa: CASSATLAGGTDTQYF
v_call: TRBV25-1; cdr3_aa: CASRALNGQAGGYTF
v_call: TRBV9; cdr3_aa: CASSDQQGGLNYGYTF
v_call: TRBV9; cdr3_aa: CASSLSSGTSVSYEQYF
v_call: TRBV11-2; cdr3_aa: CASSSIRRLSRDTQYF